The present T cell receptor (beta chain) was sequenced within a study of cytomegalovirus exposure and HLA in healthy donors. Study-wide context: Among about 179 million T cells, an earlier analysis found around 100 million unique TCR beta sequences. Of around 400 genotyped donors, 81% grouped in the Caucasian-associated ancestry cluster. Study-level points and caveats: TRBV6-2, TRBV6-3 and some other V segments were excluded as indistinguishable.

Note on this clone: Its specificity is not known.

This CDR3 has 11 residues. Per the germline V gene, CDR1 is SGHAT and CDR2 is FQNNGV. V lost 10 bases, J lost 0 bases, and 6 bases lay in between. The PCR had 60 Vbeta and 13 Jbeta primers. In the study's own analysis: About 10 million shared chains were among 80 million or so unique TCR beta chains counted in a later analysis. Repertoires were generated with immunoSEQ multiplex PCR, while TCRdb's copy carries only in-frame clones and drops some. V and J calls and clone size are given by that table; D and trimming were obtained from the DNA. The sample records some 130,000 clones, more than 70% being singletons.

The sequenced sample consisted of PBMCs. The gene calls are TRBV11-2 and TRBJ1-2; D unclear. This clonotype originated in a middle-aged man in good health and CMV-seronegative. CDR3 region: CAIVTNYGYTF. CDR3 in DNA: TGTGCCATAGTGACTAACTATGGCTACACCTTC.